This T cell receptor (beta chain) was recorded in a study of CD8+ T cells in alopecia areata. Study findings and constraints: The study found higher clonality in lesional than normal scalp, especially in alopecia totalis/universalis. The study found that many expanded lesional clones persisted in scalp and blood during tofacitinib. Scalp clonality, along with expanded CD8+ clones among the top 100, was significantly decreased by tofacitinib.

cDNA serving as the sequencing template came from extracted, reverse transcribed RNA. TCRdb's table, derived via immunoSEQ multiplex PCR, lists solely in-frame clones and lacks some. The sample lists roughly 60,000 clones, just over 45% seen once, with over 20% in the top ten. Described treatment: oral pan-JAK inhibitor, 5-10 mg twice daily. Alopecia areata patients gave lesional scalp punch biopsies and peripheral blood samples. Of note for this clone: Antigen unknown.

V gave up 5 bases and J gave up 6 bases, with 16 bases separating them. Germline CDR1 reads SGHAT; CDR2 reads FQNNGV. The CDR3 has 15 residues. The clonotype was recovered from a human donor with alopecia areata. V usage is TRBV11-2 and J usage is TRBJ2-2; D not certain. The sequences come from CD8+ T cells sorted from blood, collected at approximately week 39, from a patient treated with tofacitinib. In DNA form, the CDR3 reads TGTGCCAGCAGCCCCTCCACCGGGTGGGCCGGGGAGCTGTTTTTT. It encodes CASSPSTGWAGELFF.